These T cell receptor beta chains were read from a single sample in a study of T-cell memory formation after mild COVID-19. One entry per CDR3 protein, called by TCRdb with MiXCR from the 5' RACE reads. The data hold about 470,000 distinct CDR3 sequences, with roughly 18% observed a single time. Sequencing was carried out using PBMCs or a T cell subset sorted from them (not recorded which). These receptors originate from an adult woman who had mild COVID-19 (a few samples of this study predate the infection). Cell type and time point are not known. The CDR3 runs from the conserved cysteine through the conserved F or W. Fields, in order: clone size, CDR3 length, V gene, J gene, D gene, CDR3 DNA, CDR3 protein. A D gene is named only where the DNA matches it firmly. Clone size is shown for a subset of rows, as once, few, many or a class of expanded clone.

.	14	TRBV12-3/TRBV12-4	TRBJ1-1	.	TGTGCCAGCAGTATAGGACTGGCTAACACTGAAGCTTTCTTT	CASSIGLANTEAFF
.	17	TRBV2	TRBJ1-6	.	TGTGCCAGCAAGAGGGACGAACCCCCTCTCTATAATTCACCCCTCCACTTT	CASKRDEPPLYNSPLHF
few	18	TRBV19	TRBJ2-1	TRBD2	TGTGCCAGTAGTGCATATAGCGGGGGGCCGAGCTCCTACAATGAGCAGTTCTTC	CASSAYSGGPSSYNEQFF
many	16	TRBV5-1	TRBJ2-1	TRBD1	TGCGCCAGCAGCTTGGGGCCGGGACAGGGGTACAATGAGCAGTTCTTC	CASSLGPGQGYNEQFF
few	14	TRBV11-3	TRBJ2-7	.	TGTGCCAGCAGCTCCAACCGGCTGTCCTACGAGCAGTACTTC	CASSSNRLSYEQYF
.	13	TRBV9	TRBJ2-7	.	TGTGCCAGCAGCGTAGGGGCTGGCTACGAGCAGTACTTC	CASSVGAGYEQYF
.	16	TRBV6-1	TRBJ1-5	TRBD1	TGTGCCAGCAACGTAGGGCGACAGGGAGGCAATCAGCCCCAGCATTTT	CASNVGRQGGNQPQHF
few	13	TRBV30	TRBJ2-7	.	TGTGCCTGGAGTGTATTCGGGGGACGCCGGGAGTACTTC	CAWSVFGGRREYF
.	21	TRBV29-1	TRBJ2-6	.	TGCAGCGTTGGTGAAGGGAGCACGCTTCGGGGGCTTAGCTCTGGGGCCAACGTCCTGACTTTC	CSVGEGSTLRGLSSGANVLTF
.	13	TRBV6-5	TRBJ2-7	.	TGTGCCAGCAGTTTCAGGGACCTAGGGGAGCAGTACTTC	CASSFRDLGEQYF
.	12	TRBV29-1	TRBJ1-1	.	TGCAGCGTTGAAGGGTCGGACACTGAAGCTTTCTTT	CSVEGSDTEAFF
few	15	TRBV10-3	TRBJ2-7	.	TGTGCCATCAGTGGGGGGGCGGGAGTCAATTACGAGCAGTACTTC	CAISGGAGVNYEQYF
once	14	TRBV12-3/TRBV12-4	TRBJ2-7	.	TGTGCCAGCAGCCATTCGTCCATCTCCTACGAGCAGTACTTC	CASSHSSISYEQYF
few	15	TRBV15	TRBJ1-1	TRBD1	TGTGCCACCAGCACCGGGACAGGGCGGAACACTGAAGCTTTCTTT	CATSTGTGRNTEAFF
few	15	TRBV30	TRBJ2-2	.	TGTGCCTGGTACAGGACTCGCGCGAACACCGGGGAGCTGTTTTTT	CAWYRTRANTGELFF
few	13	TRBV20-1	TRBJ1-5	TRBD1	TGCAGTGCCCGGGACAGGGAAGGACAGCCCCAGCATTTT	CSARDREGQPQHF
.	16	TRBV7-2	TRBJ1-6	.	TGTGCCAGCAGCTTAAGTTCGGCGGGTCTAAATTCACCCCTCCACTTT	CASSLSSAGLNSPLHF
.	16	TRBV20-1	TRBJ1-5	.	TGCAGTGCTAGGGAGGCCGGGACATATAGCAATCAGCCCCAGCATTTT	CSAREAGTYSNQPQHF
few	14	TRBV5-1	TRBJ2-7	.	TGCGCCAGCAGCTTCCGGGACTTCCCCTACGAGCAGTACTTC	CASSFRDFPYEQYF
.	13	TRBV6-2/TRBV6-3	TRBJ1-5	.	TGTGCCAGCAGTTACCCGGGGGGACAGCCCCAGCATTTT	CASSYPGGQPQHF
few	16	TRBV19	TRBJ2-7	TRBD1	TGTGCCAGTAGACCTGGAGGGAGACAGGGGGCCAACGAGCAGTACTTC	CASRPGGRQGANEQYF
few	13	TRBV4-3	TRBJ2-5	.	TGCGCCAGCAGCCTATCTATGCAAGAGACCCAGTACTTC	CASSLSMQETQYF
few	15	TRBV10-2	TRBJ2-5	.	TGCGCCAGCAGTGAGTCGACGGGGCCCCAAGAGACCCAGTACTTC	CASSESTGPQETQYF
.	14	TRBV7-9	TRBJ1-1	TRBD1	TGTGCCAGCAGCTTAGCCGGGACAGGGATAGAAGCTTTCTTT	CASSLAGTGIEAFF
.	16	TRBV12-5	TRBJ2-3	TRBD1	TGTGCTAGTGGTTTGTTCCGGGACAGGGGATCAGATACGCAGTATTTT	CASGLFRDRGSDTQYF
many	17	TRBV7-2	TRBJ2-3	.	TGTGCCAGCAGCTTAGGGCATTTAAACGTGGGCGGGATAACGCAGTATTTT	CASSLGHLNVGGITQYF
few	14	TRBV6-1	TRBJ1-5	TRBD1	TGTGCCAGCAGTGAAGGGACAGGGAATCAGCCCCAGCATTTT	CASSEGTGNQPQHF
many	14	TRBV12-3/TRBV12-4	TRBJ2-7	.	TGTGCCAGCAGTTTAGGCCCACCAGGCTACGAGCAGTACTTC	CASSLGPPGYEQYF
few	16	TRBV6-5	TRBJ2-6	.	TGTGCCAGCAGCCCATACACAGCCTCTGGGGCCAACGTCCTGACTTTC	CASSPYTASGANVLTF
once	15	TRBV3-1	TRBJ2-5	.	TGTGCCAGCAGCCAGGGGAAGGGGTACCAAGAGACCCAGTACTTC	CASSQGKGYQETQYF
many	16	TRBV11-2	TRBJ2-1	TRBD2	TGTGCCAGCAGCCTCCTGGCGGGAGGACTTTACAATGAGCAGTTCTTC	CASSLLAGGLYNEQFF
few	12	TRBV3-1	TRBJ1-1	.	TGTGCCAGCAGCCAAGACAGGGGTGAAGCTTTCTTT	CASSQDRGEAFF
.	17	TRBV11-1	TRBJ2-2	TRBD1	TGTGCCAGCAGCTCTACAGGGGGAAACCCGAACACCGGGGAGCTGTTTTTT	CASSSTGGNPNTGELFF
.	13	TRBV20-1	TRBJ1-1	.	TGCAGTGCCTCCGGACGGTCGTTCACTGAAGCTTTCTTT	CSASGRSFTEAFF
few	15	TRBV7-9	TRBJ2-5	TRBD1	TGTGCCAGCAGCTTTTCGACAGGGGTGAACCAGACCCAGTACTTC	CASSFSTGVNQTQYF
.	12	TRBV20-1	TRBJ1-4	.	TGCAGTGCTAGAGATCGTAATGAAAAACTGTTTTTT	CSARDRNEKLFF
.	14	TRBV15	TRBJ2-7	TRBD1	TGTGCCACCAGCAAGACAGGGTCAGGCTACGAGCAGTACTTC	CATSKTGSGYEQYF